This T cell receptor beta chain was profiled in a study of blood T cell repertoires in COVID-19. Study information: COVID-19 samples, acute and convalescent, were from the United States, Italy and Spain.

CDR1 is SGHRS and CDR2 is YFSETQ in the germline V gene. This CDR3 contains 16 residues. V dropped 0 bases and J dropped 0; count of bases not matched to a gene: 3. Original analysis: Amplification with reference gene primers provided the estimates of nucleated cell counts. The protocol was immunoSEQ multiplex PCR, while the TCRdb copy is restricted to in-frame clones and leaves out a portion. D and trimming were read from the DNA, whereas the V and J calls and clone size are those reported in that table. The table lists 140,000 to 150,000 clones, roughly 79% of them singletons, with 7% to 9% in the top ten.

The sequence derives from a human donor with acute or convalescent COVID-19. The donor label of this sample is uncertain. The sample comprised peripheral blood. The chain uses TRBV5-1 and TRBJ1-2; 9 bases are a match to TRBD1. This CDR3 is CASSLETGGPNYGYTF. In nucleotides, the CDR3 is TGCGCCAGCAGCTTGGAAACAGGGGGCCCTAACTATGGCTACACCTTC.